This T cell receptor beta chain derives from a study of PD-L1 blockade in urothelial cancer. The time point was: peripheral blood 6 weeks after treatment start. CDR1 and CDR2 (germline): SGDLS, YYNGEE. The CDR3 runs 17 residues. Trimming removed 4 bases from V and 3 bases from J, with 19 bases in between. Method: immunoSEQ multiplex PCR; TCRdb's copy keeps in-frame clones and lacks some. Of around 66,000 clones listed, about 88% are singletons. The sequencing here drew on PBMCs, taken around atezolizumab (anti-PD-L1) treatment. The genes are TRBV9 and TRBJ2-2, with D possibly TRBD2 on 6 matching bases. The receptor comes from a man aged 55 to 70 with urothelial cancer. In DNA form, the CDR3 reads TGTGCCAGCAGCCTCTACGGGGGAGGTATTGACACCGGGGAGCTGTTTTTT. Protein product: CASSLYGGGIDTGELFF.